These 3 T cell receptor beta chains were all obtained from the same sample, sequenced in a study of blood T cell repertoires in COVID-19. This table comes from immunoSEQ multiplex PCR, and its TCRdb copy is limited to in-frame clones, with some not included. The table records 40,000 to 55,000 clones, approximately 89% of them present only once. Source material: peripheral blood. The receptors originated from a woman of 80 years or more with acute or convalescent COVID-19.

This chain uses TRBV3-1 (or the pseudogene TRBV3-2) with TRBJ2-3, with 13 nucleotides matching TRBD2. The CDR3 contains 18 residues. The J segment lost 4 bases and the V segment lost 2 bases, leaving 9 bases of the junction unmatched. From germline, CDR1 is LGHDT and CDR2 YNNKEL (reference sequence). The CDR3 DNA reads TGTGCCAGCAGCCAATCTCCCACTAGCGGGGGGGCGGCAGATACGCAGTATTTT. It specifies CASSQSPTSGGAADTQYF.

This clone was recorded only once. The CDR3, as DNA: TGTGCCAGCAGCTTGGTCCCCACCGGGACAGGGATCTACGAGCAGTACGTC. This gives the protein CASSLVPTGTGIYEQYV. The chain employs TRBV5-5 and TRBJ2-7, with 9 bases lining up with TRBD1. V was clipped by 0 bases and J by 3 bases; unmatched bases: 10. Germline CDR1 is SGHKS and CDR2 is YYEKEE (reference sequence). The CDR3 covers 17 residues.

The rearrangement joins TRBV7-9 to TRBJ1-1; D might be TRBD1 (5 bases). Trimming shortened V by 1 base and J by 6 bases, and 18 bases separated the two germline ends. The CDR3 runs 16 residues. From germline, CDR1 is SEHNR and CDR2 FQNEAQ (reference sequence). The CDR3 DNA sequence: TGTGCCAGCAGCTTAGGACTGGGGGGAGCTAAACCTGAAGCTTTCTTT. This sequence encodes CASSLGLGGAKPEAFF.